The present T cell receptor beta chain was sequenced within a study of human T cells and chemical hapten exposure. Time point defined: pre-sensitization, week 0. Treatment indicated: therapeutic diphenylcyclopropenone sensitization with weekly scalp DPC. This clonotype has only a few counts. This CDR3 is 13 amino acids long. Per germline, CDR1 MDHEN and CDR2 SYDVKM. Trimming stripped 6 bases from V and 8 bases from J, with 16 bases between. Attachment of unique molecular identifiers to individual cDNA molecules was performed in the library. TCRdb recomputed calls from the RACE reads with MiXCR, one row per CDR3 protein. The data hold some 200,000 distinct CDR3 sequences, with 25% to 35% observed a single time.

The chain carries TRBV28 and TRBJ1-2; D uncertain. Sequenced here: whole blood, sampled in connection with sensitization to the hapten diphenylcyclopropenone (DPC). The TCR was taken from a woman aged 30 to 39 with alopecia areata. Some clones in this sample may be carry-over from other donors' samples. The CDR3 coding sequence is TGTGCCAGCAGATCCGTGGGCCGAAGCGGCTACACCTTC. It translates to CASRSVGRSGYTF.